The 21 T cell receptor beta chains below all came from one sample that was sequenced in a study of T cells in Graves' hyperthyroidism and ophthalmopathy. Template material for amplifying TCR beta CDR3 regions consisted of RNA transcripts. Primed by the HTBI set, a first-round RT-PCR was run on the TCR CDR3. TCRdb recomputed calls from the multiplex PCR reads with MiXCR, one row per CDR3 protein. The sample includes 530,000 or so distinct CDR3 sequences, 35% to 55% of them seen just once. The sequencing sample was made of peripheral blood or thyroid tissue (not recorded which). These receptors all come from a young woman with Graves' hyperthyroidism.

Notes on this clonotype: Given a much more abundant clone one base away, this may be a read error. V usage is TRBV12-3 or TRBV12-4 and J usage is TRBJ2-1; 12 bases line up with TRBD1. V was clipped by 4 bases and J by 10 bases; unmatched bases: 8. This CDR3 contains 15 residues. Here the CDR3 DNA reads TGTGCCAGCAGTTGGGGGGGACAGGGGGCTTACGAGCAGTTCTTC. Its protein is CASSWGGQGAYEQFF.

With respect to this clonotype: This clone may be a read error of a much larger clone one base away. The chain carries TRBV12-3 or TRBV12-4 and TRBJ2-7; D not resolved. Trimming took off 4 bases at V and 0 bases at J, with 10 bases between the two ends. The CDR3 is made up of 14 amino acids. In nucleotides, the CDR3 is TGTGCCAGCAGTTGGGCTGGATTCTCCTACGAGCAGTACTTC. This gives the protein CASSWAGFSYEQYF.

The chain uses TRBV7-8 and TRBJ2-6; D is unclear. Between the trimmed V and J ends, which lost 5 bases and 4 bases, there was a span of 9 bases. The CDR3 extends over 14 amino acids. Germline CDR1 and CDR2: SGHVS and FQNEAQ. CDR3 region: CASSNLQGANVLTF. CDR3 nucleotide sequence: TGTGCCAGCAGCAACCTACAGGGGGCCAACGTCCTGACTTTC. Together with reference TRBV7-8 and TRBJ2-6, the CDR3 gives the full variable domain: GAGVSQSPRYKVAKRGQDVALRCDPISGHVSLFWYQQALGQGPEFLTYFQNEAQLDKSGLPSDRFFAERPEGSVSTLKIQRTQQEDSAVYLCASSNLQGANVLTFGAGSRLTVL.

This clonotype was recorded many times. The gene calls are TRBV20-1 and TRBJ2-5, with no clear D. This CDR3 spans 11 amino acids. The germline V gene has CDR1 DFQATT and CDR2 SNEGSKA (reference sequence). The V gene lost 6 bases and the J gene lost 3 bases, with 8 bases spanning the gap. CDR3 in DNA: TGCAGTGCCCTTTCGAAAGAGACCCAGTACTTC. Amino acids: CSALSKETQYF.

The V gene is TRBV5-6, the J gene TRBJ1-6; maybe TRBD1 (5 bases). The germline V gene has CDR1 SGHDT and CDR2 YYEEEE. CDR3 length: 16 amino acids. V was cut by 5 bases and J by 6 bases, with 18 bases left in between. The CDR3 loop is CASSFTGAPINSPLHF. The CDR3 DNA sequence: TGTGCCAGCAGTTTTACAGGCGCACCCATTAATTCACCCCTCCACTTT. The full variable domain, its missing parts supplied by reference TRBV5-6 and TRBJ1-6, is DAGVTQSPTHLIKTRGQQVTLRCSPKSGHDTVSWYQQALGQGPQFIFQYYEEEERQRGNFPDRFSGHQFPNYSSELNVNALLLGDSALYLCASSFTGAPINSPLHFGNGTRLTVT.

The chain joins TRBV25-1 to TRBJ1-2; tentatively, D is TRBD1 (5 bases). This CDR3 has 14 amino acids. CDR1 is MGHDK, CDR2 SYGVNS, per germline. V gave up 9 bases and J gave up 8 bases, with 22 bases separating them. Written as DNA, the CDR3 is TGTGCCAGGCGGGACCCGGCCCGAGAATACGGCTACACCTTC. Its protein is CARRDPAREYGYTF.

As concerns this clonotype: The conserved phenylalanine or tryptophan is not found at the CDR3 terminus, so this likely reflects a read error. CDR3 in amino acids: CASSLGRHTYEQYL. In DNA form, the CDR3 reads TGTGCCAGCAGCTTAGGAAGACATACCTACGAGCAGTACCTC. The gene calls are TRBV7-2 and TRBJ2-7; no reliable D call. Trimming pared 1 base from V and 2 bases from J, leaving 9 bases between. CDR3 length equals 14 residues. Germline lookup yields CDR1 SGHTA and CDR2 FQGNSA.

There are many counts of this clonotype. DNA for the CDR3: TGTGCCAGCAGTTTAGGGCTAGCGGGAACAACCTACGAGCAGTACTTC. Its protein is CASSLGLAGTTYEQYF. The chain combines TRBV12-3 or TRBV12-4 with TRBJ2-7, with 9 bases matching TRBD2. CDR3 length equals 16 residues. Trimming cost V 1 base and J 2 bases; bases outside gene matches: 6.

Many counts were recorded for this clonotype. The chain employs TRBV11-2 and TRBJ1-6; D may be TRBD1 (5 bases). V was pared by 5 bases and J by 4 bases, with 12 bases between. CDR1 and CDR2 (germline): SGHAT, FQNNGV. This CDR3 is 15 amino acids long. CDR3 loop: CASSPRTSYNSPLHF. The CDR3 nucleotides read TGTGCCAGCAGCCCCCGGACAAGTTATAATTCACCCCTCCACTTT.

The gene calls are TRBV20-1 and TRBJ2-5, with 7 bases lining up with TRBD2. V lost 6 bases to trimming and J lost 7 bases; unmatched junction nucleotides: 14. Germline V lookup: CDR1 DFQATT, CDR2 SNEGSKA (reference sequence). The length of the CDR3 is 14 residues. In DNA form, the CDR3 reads TGCAGTGCCGGAGATGGCGGGAGTAGTGGGACCCAGTACTTC. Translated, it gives CSAGDGGSSGTQYF.

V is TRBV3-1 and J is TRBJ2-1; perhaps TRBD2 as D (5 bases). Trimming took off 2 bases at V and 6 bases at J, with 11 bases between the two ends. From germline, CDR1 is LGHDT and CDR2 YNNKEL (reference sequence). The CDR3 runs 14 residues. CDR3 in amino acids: CASSQIGGRNEQFF. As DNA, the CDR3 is TGTGCCAGCAGCCAAATTGGCGGGCGCAATGAGCAGTTCTTC.

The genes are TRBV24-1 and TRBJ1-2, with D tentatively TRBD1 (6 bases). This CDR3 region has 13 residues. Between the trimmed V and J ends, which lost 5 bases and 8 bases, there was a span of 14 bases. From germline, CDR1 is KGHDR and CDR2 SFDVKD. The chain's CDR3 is CATSATGGRGYTF. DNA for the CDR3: TGTGCCACCAGTGCTACCGGGGGCAGGGGCTACACCTTC.

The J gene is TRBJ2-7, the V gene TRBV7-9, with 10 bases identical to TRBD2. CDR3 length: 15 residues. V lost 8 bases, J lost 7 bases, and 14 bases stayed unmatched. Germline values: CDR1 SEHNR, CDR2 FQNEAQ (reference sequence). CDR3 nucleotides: TGTGCCAGCCTTAGAGCGGTAGCGGGAGGCAATGAGCAGTACTTC. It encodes CASLRAVAGGNEQYF.

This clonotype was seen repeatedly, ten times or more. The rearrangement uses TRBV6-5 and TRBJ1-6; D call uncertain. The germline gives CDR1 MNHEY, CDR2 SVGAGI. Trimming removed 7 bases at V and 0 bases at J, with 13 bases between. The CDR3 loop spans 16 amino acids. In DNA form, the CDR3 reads TGTGCCAGCACTCTACGGAGGGACTCCTATAATTCACCCCTCCACTTT. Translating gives CASTLRRDSYNSPLHF.

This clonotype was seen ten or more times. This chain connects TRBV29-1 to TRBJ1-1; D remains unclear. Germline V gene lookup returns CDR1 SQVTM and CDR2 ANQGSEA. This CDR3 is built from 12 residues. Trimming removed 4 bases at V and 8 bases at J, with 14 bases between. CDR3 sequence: CSVGRAPLEAFF. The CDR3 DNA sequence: TGCAGCGTTGGAAGGGCGCCATTAGAAGCTTTCTTT.

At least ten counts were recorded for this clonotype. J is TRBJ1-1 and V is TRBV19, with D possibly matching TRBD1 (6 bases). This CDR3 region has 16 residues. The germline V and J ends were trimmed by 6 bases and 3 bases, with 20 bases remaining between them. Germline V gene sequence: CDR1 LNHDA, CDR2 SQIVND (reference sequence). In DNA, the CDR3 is TGTGCCAGTAGGGAACGCGGGACACTTTCTTACACTGAAGCTTTCTTT. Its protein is CASRERGTLSYTEAFF.

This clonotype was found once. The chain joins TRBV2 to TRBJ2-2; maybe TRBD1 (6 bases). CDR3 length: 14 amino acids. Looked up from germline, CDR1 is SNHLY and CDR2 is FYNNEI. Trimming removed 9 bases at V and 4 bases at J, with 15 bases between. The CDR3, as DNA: TGTGCCAGGGGGGCAGGGTCGGGCACCGGGGAGCTGTTTTTT. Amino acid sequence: CARGAGSGTGELFF.

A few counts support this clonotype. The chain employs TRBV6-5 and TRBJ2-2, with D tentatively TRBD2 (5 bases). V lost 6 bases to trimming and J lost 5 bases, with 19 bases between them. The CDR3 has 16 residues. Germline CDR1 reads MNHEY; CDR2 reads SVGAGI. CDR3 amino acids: CASSGRDVFPTGELFF. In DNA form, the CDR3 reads TGTGCCAGCAGCGGCCGGGATGTATTCCCAACCGGGGAGCTGTTTTTT.

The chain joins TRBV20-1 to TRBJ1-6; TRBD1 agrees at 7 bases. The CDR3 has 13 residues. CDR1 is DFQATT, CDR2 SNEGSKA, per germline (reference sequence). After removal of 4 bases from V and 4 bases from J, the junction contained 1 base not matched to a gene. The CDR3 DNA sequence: TGCAGTGCTACAGGGGGATATAATTCACCCCTCCACTTT. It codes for CSATGGYNSPLHF.

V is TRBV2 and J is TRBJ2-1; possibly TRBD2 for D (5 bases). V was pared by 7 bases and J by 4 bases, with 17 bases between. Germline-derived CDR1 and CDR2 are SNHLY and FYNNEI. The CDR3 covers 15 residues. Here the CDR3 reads CASKVGLATYNEQFF. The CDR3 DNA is TGTGCCAGCAAGGTCGGCTTAGCGACTTACAATGAGCAGTTCTTC. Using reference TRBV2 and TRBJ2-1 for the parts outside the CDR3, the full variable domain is EPEVTQTPSHQVTQMGQEVILRCVPISNHLYFYWYRQILGQKVEFLVSFYNNEISEKSEIFDDQFSVERPDGSNFTLKIRSTKLEDSAMYFCASKVGLATYNEQFFGPGTRLTVL.

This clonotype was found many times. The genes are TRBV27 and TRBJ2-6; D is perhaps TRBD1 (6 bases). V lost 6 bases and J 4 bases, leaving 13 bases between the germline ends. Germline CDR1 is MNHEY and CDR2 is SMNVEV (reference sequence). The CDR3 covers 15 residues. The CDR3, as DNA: TGTGCCAGCAGCTTGGGGGCAGGAGGGGCCAACGTCCTGACTTTC. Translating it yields CASSLGAGGANVLTF.